This entry describes one T cell receptor beta chain. Its antigen is not identified. Germline assignment: CDR1 SGHRS and CDR2 YFSETQ. The CDR3 runs to 16 residues. V lost 7 bases to trimming and J lost 1 base; unmatched junction nucleotides: 6. Making TCR cDNA involved 5'RACE template switching, which added UMIs and a universal primer site. TCRdb passed the 5' RACE reads through MiXCR, listing each CDR3 protein once. Here the sample spans 200,000 to 300,000 distinct CDR3 sequences, approximately 3.5% being singletons. The source of the sample is a study of T cells after yellow fever vaccination. Points from the study as a whole: From the bulk population, abundant clonotypes could contaminate and appear within FACS-sorted repertoires. It was a weaker secondary response, yet one that peaked faster, at day 5 versus 15. Re-detected after boosting: most primary clones, 96% of CD4 and about 90% of CD8.

The source was PBMCs, collected 15 days after the yellow fever booster vaccination. This receptor was identified in a young man who received the YFV17D yellow fever vaccine. This sequence joins TRBV5-1 and TRBJ2-1, with 12 nucleotides matching TRBD2. The CDR3 DNA reads TGCGCCAGCGCTAGCGGGGGGGCAGCTTCCTACAATGAGCAGTTCTTC. Translating it yields CASASGGAASYNEQFF. The variable domain in full, completed from reference TRBV5-1 and TRBJ2-1, reads KAGVTQTPRYLIKTRGQQVTLSCSPISGHRSVSWYQQTPGQGLQFLFEYFSETQRNKGNFPGRFSGRQFSNSRSEMNVSTLELGDSALYLCASASGGAASYNEQFFGPGTRLTVL.